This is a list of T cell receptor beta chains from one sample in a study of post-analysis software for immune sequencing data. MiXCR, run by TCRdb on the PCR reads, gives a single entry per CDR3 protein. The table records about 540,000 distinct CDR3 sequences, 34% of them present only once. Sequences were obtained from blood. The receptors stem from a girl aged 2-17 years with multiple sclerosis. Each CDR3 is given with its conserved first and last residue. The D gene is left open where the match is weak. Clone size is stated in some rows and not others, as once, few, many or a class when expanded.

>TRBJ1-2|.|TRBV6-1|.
CASSEIRGTAYGYTF
TGTGCCAGCAGTGAAATAAGAGGCACGGCCTATGGCTACACCTTC
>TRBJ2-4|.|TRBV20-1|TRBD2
CSARDRGLAGEKNIQYF
TGCAGTGCTAGAGACCGGGGACTAGCGGGGGAAAAAAACATTCAGTACTTC
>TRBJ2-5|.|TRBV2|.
CARGLQETQYF
TGTGCCAGAGGACTCCAAGAGACCCAGTACTTC
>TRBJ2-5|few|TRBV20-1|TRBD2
CSASRTSGDGQETQYF
TGCAGTGCTTCGAGGACTAGCGGGGACGGCCAAGAGACCCAGTACTTC
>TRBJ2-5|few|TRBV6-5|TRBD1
CASSKDREETQYF
TGTGCCAGCAGCAAGGACAGGGAGGAGACCCAGTACTTC
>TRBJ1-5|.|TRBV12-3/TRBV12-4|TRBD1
CASRPGQGASQPQHF
TGTGCCAGCAGACCAGGGCAGGGGGCGAGTCAGCCCCAGCATTTT
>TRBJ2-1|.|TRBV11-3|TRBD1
CASSPRTGTGSLNEQFF
TGTGCCAGCAGCCCCCGAACCGGGACAGGGTCGCTCAATGAGCAGTTCTTC
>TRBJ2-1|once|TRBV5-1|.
CANSFRGSTDNEQFF
TGCGCCAACAGCTTCCGGGGCAGTACCGACAATGAGCAGTTCTTC
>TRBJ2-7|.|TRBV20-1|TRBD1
CSASGTGLSYEQYF
TGCAGTGCTAGTGGGACAGGACTCTCCTACGAGCAGTACTTC
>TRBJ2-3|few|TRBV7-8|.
CASSLDWKGSFTDTQYF
TGTGCCAGCAGCTTAGATTGGAAGGGTTCTTTCACAGATACGCAGTATTTT
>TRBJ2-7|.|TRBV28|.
CASSYSSYEQYF
TGTGCCAGCAGTTACTCAAGCTACGAGCAGTACTTC
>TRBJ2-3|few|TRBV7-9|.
CASSLADGDTQYF
TGTGCCAGCAGCTTAGCGGACGGGGATACGCAGTATTTT
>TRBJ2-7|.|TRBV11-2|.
CASSAARSSYEQYF
TGTGCCAGCAGCGCAGCGCGGAGCTCCTACGAGCAGTACTTC
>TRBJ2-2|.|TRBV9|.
CASSVGSAGERFF
TGTGCCAGCAGCGTAGGGAGCGCCGGGGAGCGGTTTTTT
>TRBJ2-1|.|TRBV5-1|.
CASRRDGNEQFF
TGCGCCAGCAGGCGGGACGGCAATGAGCAGTTCTTC
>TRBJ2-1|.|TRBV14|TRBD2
CASSQDLLAAIYNEQFF
TGTGCCAGCAGCCAAGATTTACTAGCGGCAATTTACAATGAGCAGTTCTTC
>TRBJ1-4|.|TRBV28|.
CASSSEGTTNEKLFF
TGTGCCAGCAGTTCCGAGGGAACAACTAATGAAAAACTGTTTTTT
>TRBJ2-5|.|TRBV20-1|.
CSASSRSAQYF
TGCAGTGCTAGTTCTAGGTCGGCCCAGTACTTC
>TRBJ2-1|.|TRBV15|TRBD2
CATSRRTSVYNEQFF
TGTGCCACCAGCAGACGAACTAGCGTCTACAATGAGCAGTTCTTC
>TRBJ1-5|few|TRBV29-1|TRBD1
CSVVQGVGQPQHF
TGCAGCGTTGTACAGGGGGTAGGTCAGCCCCAGCATTTT
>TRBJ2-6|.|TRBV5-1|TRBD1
CASSSQGAQPGANVLTF
TGCGCCAGCAGTTCCCAGGGGGCGCAACCTGGGGCCAACGTCCTGACTTTC
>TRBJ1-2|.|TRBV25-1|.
CASSDIGQGSNYGYTF
TGTGCCAGCAGTGACATTGGGCAGGGGAGTAACTATGGCTACACCTTC
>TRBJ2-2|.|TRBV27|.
CASSFRTPGELFF
TGTGCCAGCAGTTTCCGCACCCCCGGGGAGCTGTTTTTT
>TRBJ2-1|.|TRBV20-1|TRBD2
CSAPLAGGLSHNEQFF
TGCAGTGCTCCCCTAGCGGGGGGGCTATCCCACAATGAGCAGTTCTTC
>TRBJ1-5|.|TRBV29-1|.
CSVEEGGGNQPQHF
TGCAGCGTTGAAGAAGGGGGGGGCAATCAGCCCCAGCATTTT
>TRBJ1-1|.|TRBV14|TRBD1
CASSQVPGQANTEAFF
TGTGCCAGCAGCCAAGTCCCCGGACAGGCGAACACTGAAGCTTTCTTT
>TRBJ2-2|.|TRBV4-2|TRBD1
CASSQSRGHTGELFF
TGTGCCAGCAGCCAATCCAGGGGGCATACCGGGGAGCTGTTTTTT
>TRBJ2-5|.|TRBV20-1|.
CSARDRGGETQYF
TGCAGTGCTAGAGATCGGGGTGGGGAGACCCAGTACTTC
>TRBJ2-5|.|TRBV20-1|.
CSAHLDGRGQETQYF
TGCAGTGCTCATCTCGATGGGAGGGGGCAAGAGACCCAGTACTTC
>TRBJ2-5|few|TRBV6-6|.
CATSQGNQETQYF
TGTGCCACCTCCCAAGGGAACCAAGAGACCCAGTACTTC
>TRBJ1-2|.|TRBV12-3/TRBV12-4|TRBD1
CASRAMTGVSHNYGYTF
TGTGCCAGCAGGGCGATGACAGGGGTGAGCCATAACTATGGCTACACCTTC
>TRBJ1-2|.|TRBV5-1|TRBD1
CASSLWTGEDGYTF
TGCGCCAGCAGCTTGTGGACAGGGGAGGATGGCTACACCTTC
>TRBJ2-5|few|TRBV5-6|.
CASSSGDSFQETQYF
TGTGCCAGCAGCTCGGGGGACAGCTTCCAAGAGACCCAGTACTTC
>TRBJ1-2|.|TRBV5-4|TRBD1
CASSFNRGQDGYTF
TGTGCCAGCAGCTTTAACAGGGGGCAGGATGGCTACACCTTC
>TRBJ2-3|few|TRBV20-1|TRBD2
CSASDYSGGLTDTQYF
TGCAGTGCTAGCGATTATAGCGGGGGGCTCACAGATACGCAGTATTTT
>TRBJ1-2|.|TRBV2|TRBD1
CASSRDSGGYGYTF
TGTGCCAGCAGCCGGGACAGCGGAGGGTATGGCTACACCTTC
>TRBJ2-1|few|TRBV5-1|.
CASSLDTNNEQFF
TGCGCCAGCAGCTTGGACACGAACAATGAGCAGTTCTTC
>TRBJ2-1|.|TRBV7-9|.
CASTRRQTYNEQFF
TGTGCCAGCACCCGCAGACAGACCTACAATGAGCAGTTCTTC
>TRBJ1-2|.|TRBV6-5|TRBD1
CATLTSGTEAYGYTF
TGTGCCACCCTGACCTCCGGGACAGAGGCCTATGGCTACACCTTC